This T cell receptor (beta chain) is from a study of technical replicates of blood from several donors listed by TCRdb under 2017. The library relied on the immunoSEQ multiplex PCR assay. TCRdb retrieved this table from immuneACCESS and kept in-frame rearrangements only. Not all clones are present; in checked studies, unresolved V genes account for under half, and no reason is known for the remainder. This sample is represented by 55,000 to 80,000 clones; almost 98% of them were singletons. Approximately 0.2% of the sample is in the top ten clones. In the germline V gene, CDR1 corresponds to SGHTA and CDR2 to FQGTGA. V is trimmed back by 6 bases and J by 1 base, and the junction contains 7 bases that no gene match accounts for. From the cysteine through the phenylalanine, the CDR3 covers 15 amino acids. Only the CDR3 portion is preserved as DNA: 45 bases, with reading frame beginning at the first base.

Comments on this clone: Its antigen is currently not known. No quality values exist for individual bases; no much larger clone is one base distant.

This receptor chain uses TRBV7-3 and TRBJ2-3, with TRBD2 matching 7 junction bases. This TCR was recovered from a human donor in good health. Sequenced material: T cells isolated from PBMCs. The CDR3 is CASRRGGVGTDTQYF. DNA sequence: TGTGCCAGCAGGAGGGGAGGGGTGGGCACAGATACGCAGTATTTT.